This T cell receptor (beta chain) was sequenced in a study of blood T cell repertoires in COVID-19. The wider study: Samples taken during acute and convalescent COVID-19 were collected in the United States, Italy and Spain. PBMCs, B-cell-depleted T cells, or T cells were the source of the cDNA or gDNA that made up the material.

Original handling: Nucleated cell number was recorded as an estimate derived from reference gene primer amplification. The repertoire was sequenced with immunoSEQ multiplex PCR; TCRdb's copy has only in-frame clones and lacks some. V, J and clone size were drawn from that table, and D and trimming were deduced from the DNA. There are about 320,000 clones in the sample; around 83% occur only once, and approximately 1.1% lies in the top ten. V shed 1 base and J shed 4 bases, with 10 bases lying between them. From germline, CDR1 is MDHEN and CDR2 SYDVKM. The CDR3 runs to 14 residues. The sequence derives from a woman aged 45-65 years with acute or convalescent COVID-19. This chain uses TRBV28 with TRBJ1-1, with a possible D match to TRBD1 (6 bases). The sequenced sample consisted of peripheral blood. CDR3 nucleotide sequence: TGTGCCAGCAGTTTATCAGGGGACCGCACTGAAGCTTTCTTT. This encodes CASSLSGDRTEAFF.